Below, 29 T cell receptor beta chains from the same sample are listed, as sequenced in a study of spatial heterogeneity in lung cancer. Points from the study as a whole: The number of expanded tumor alpha and beta chains correlated with mutation number.

Sample time point: sample taken at primary tumor resection. These receptors' antigens are unknown. TCRdb processed the 5' RACE reads anew with MiXCR; each CDR3 protein has one entry. The sample has 13,000 or so distinct CDR3 sequences, approximately 5.4% seen once; the top ten hold 11%. The source material was lung tumor tissue, sampled at surgery. These TCRs come from a female donor with early-stage non-small cell lung cancer.

There are many counts of this clonotype. This chain connects TRBV6-1 to TRBJ1-5; D ambiguous. Germline V lookup: CDR1 MNHNS, CDR2 SASEGT. V was trimmed by 4 bases and J by 4 bases, leaving 8 bases between them. This CDR3 is 13 amino acids long. The CDR3: CASSGWRNQPQHF. CDR3 bases: TGTGCCAGCAGTGGTTGGCGTAATCAGCCCCAGCATTTT.

This clonotype was recorded many times. V and J are TRBV28 and TRBJ2-3, with D perhaps TRBD1 (6 bases). The CDR3 has 16 amino acids. Trimming stripped 4 bases from V and 2 bases from J, with 16 bases between. From germline, CDR1 is MDHEN and CDR2 SYDVKM. CDR3 region: CASSWGLAGPTDTQYF. In DNA, the CDR3 is TGTGCCAGCAGTTGGGGGCTGGCGGGTCCCACAGATACGCAGTATTTT.

This clonotype was recorded many times. The V gene is TRBV29-1, the J gene TRBJ1-5; D call uncertain. Trimming stripped 4 bases from V and 5 bases from J, with 15 bases between. The V gene's germline CDR1 is SQVTM and CDR2 ANQGSEA. CDR3 length equals 14 residues. This CDR3 is CSVGEGGKDQPQHF. The DNA for the CDR3 is TGCAGCGTTGGAGAGGGTGGGAAGGATCAGCCCCAGCATTTT.

At least ten counts were recorded for this clonotype. The chain is built from TRBV5-1 and TRBJ2-1; perhaps TRBD2 as D (6 bases). V was pared by 0 bases and J by 6 bases, with 10 bases between. This CDR3 contains 14 residues. Germline CDR1 reads SGHRS; CDR2 reads YFSETQ. This CDR3 reads CASSLAGTFNEQFF. CDR3 in DNA: TGCGCCAGCAGCTTGGCGGGGACTTTCAATGAGCAGTTCTTC.

This clonotype has at least ten counts. This chain uses TRBV6-5 with TRBJ2-3; 8 bases are shared with TRBD2. Losses at the gene ends were 5 bases for V and 0 bases for J; bases not matched to a gene: 4. Germline V gives CDR1 MNHEY, CDR2 SVGAGI. This CDR3 is 15 amino acids long. DNA for the CDR3: TGTGCCAGCAGTCTTAGCGGGGTGAGCACAGATACGCAGTATTTT. As protein: CASSLSGVSTDTQYF.

This clonotype is categorized as medium-sized. This chain joins TRBV7-3 and TRBJ1-6; tentatively, D is TRBD1 (5 bases). Per germline, CDR1 SGHTA and CDR2 FQGTGA. The CDR3 is 16 residues long. The V gene lost 5 bases and the J gene lost 6 bases, with 17 bases spanning the gap. The CDR3 nucleotides read TGTGCCAGCAGCCTCCGGGGCCCCCATAGTAATTCACCCCTCCACTTT. Amino acids: CASSLRGPHSNSPLHF.

There are many counts of this clonotype. The chain combines TRBV4-2 with TRBJ2-1; a weak D match, TRBD1 (5 bases). The CDR3 sequence is 12 residues long. Germline V gene data show CDR1 as LGHNA and CDR2 as YNFKEQ. Trimming stripped 10 bases from V and 9 bases from J, with 16 bases between. CDR3 sequence: CATRASGSEQFF. For the CDR3, the DNA is TGTGCCACCAGGGCATCGGGTAGTGAGCAGTTCTTC.

This clonotype occurred once. The genes are TRBV3-1 and TRBJ2-1, with no clear D. This CDR3 is built from 14 residues. CDR1 and CDR2 (germline): LGHDT, YNNKEL (reference sequence). The V and J ends lost 3 bases and 6 bases respectively, with 12 bases between them. CDR3 sequence reads: CASSQGRPLNEQFF. The CDR3, as DNA: TGTGCCAGCAGCCAGGGAAGGCCCCTCAATGAGCAGTTCTTC.

This clonotype was picked up many times. The V and J genes are TRBV20-1 and TRBJ2-1; a possible D gene is TRBD2 (7 bases). Germline V gene data show CDR1 as DFQATT and CDR2 as SNEGSKA (reference sequence). The CDR3 extends over 15 amino acids. Trimming took 5 bases from V and 0 from J, leaving 14 bases between them. This CDR3 is CSAQGGAYSYNEQFF. Here the CDR3 DNA reads TGCAGTGCTCAAGGGGGGGCTTACTCCTACAATGAGCAGTTCTTC.

This clonotype was detected ten times or more. V usage is TRBV29-1 and J usage is TRBJ1-3, with 10 bases fitting TRBD1. V lost 6 bases, J lost 5 bases, and 7 bases stayed unmatched. The CDR3 consists of 14 residues. Per the germline V gene, CDR1 is SQVTM and CDR2 is ANQGSEA. In nucleotides, the CDR3 is TGCAGCGTAACGAGGACAGGGGGGAGAAACACCATATATTTT. This codes for CSVTRTGGRNTIYF.

This clonotype occurred many times. The chain is built from TRBV7-9 and TRBJ1-4; D remains unclear. The CDR3 has 18 residues. Germline V gene sequence: CDR1 SEHNR, CDR2 FQNEAQ (reference sequence). V was shortened by 0 bases and J by 5 bases, with 19 bases between the two germline ends. The CDR3 sequence: CASSLALSGVSANEKLFF. The CDR3 region has the DNA TGTGCCAGCAGCTTAGCGCTTTCTGGCGTCAGCGCAAATGAAAAACTGTTTTTT.

V is TRBV2 and J is TRBJ2-5; 10 bases align to TRBD2. This CDR3 region has 14 residues. V trimming: 4 bases; J trimming: 4 bases; junction bases outside the gene matches: 3. CDR1 and CDR2 (germline): SNHLY, FYNNEI. CDR3 protein: CASSVRTSGETQYF. DNA of the CDR3: TGTGCCAGCAGTGTTAGGACTAGCGGAGAGACCCAGTACTTC.

This clonotype was seen at least ten times. V usage is TRBV24-1 and J usage is TRBJ2-7; D is tentatively TRBD1 or TRBD2 (5 bases each). The V end was cut by 0 bases, the J end by 1 base, with 12 bases between. Looked up from germline, CDR1 is KGHDR and CDR2 is SFDVKD. This CDR3 is 16 amino acids long. The CDR3 DNA reads TGTGCCACCAGTGATTTGAACCGTGAGGGGTCCTACGAGCAGTACTTC. Translated, it gives CATSDLNREGSYEQYF.

This clonotype was counted at least ten times. The CDR3 region is CASSPRQEETQYF. The CDR3, as DNA: TGTGCCAGCTCACCGAGACAAGAAGAGACCCAGTACTTC. The rearrangement joins TRBV18 to TRBJ2-5, with D unclear. This CDR3 comprises 13 residues. Germline assignment: CDR1 KGHSH and CDR2 LQKENI. Trimming pared 3 bases from V and 3 bases from J, leaving 8 bases between.

This clonotype was picked up many times. The chain recombines TRBV12-3 or TRBV12-4 with TRBJ1-5; D might be TRBD1 (5 bases). The V end lost 1 base, the J end lost 3 bases, and 10 bases lay between the germline ends. The CDR3 has 15 amino acids. The CDR3 coding sequence is TGTGCCAGCAGTTTAGTTGGGGGAACCAATCAGCCCCAGCATTTT. Its translation is CASSLVGGTNQPQHF.

This clonotype was recorded many times. J is TRBJ1-3 and V is TRBV5-1; D gene ambiguous. Trimming shortened V by 0 bases and J by 4 bases, and 5 bases separated the two germline ends. Germline CDR1 SGHRS, CDR2 YFSETQ. The CDR3 extends over 13 amino acids. The CDR3 bases are TGCGCCAGCAGCTTGGGCAGAGGAAACACCATATATTTT. As protein: CASSLGRGNTIYF.

At least ten counts were recorded for this clonotype. The chain has TRBV29-1 and TRBJ2-3; D unresolved. V lost 3 bases, J lost 1 base, and 8 bases lay in between. The CDR3 runs to 13 residues. CDR1 is SQVTM, CDR2 ANQGSEA, per germline. The CDR3 reads CSVDHPRTDTQYF. CDR3 in DNA: TGCAGCGTTGACCACCCACGCACAGATACGCAGTATTTT.

This clonotype was seen at least ten times. This chain links TRBV6-5 with TRBJ2-7, with 7 bases fitting TRBD1. Germline loops: CDR1 MNHEY, CDR2 SVGAGI. Losses at the gene ends were 2 bases for V and 2 bases for J; bases not matched to a gene: 0. CDR3 size: 13 residues. CDR3 region: CASSYRGPYEQYF. The CDR3 nucleotides are TGTGCCAGCAGTTACAGGGGGCCCTACGAGCAGTACTTC.

This clonotype was recorded many times. The V gene is TRBV12-3 or TRBV12-4, the J gene TRBJ2-7, with TRBD2 matching over 8 bases. The CDR3 spans 15 residues. Trimming removed 0 bases from V and 4 bases from J; junction bases left unmatched: 5. CDR3 region: CASSLARGDNYEQYF. CDR3 DNA sequence: TGTGCCAGCAGTTTAGCGCGGGGGGACAATTACGAGCAGTACTTC.

This clonotype occurred a few times. The rearrangement links TRBV18 to TRBJ2-5, with a possible D match to TRBD2 (5 bases). The V end lost 3 bases, the J end lost 5 bases, and 10 bases lay between the germline ends. This CDR3 comprises 13 residues. Germline V gene lookup returns CDR1 KGHSH and CDR2 LQKENI. The DNA of the CDR3 is TGTGCCAGCTCACCGGGAACGGGGGAGACCCAGTACTTC. It is translated as CASSPGTGETQYF.

The chain is built from TRBV2 and TRBJ2-7; D gene ambiguous. The CDR3 loop spans 14 amino acids. The germline V gene has CDR1 SNHLY and CDR2 FYNNEI. The V and J ends lost 6 bases and 1 base respectively, with 13 bases between them. The CDR3 bases are TGTGCCAGCAGAATCCCCCTGATGTCCTACGAGCAGTACTTC. This encodes CASRIPLMSYEQYF.

This clonotype is categorized as medium-sized. The J gene is TRBJ2-5, the V gene TRBV7-2; no definite D call. The CDR3 has 14 amino acids. Germline V lookup: CDR1 SGHTA, CDR2 FQGNSA. V gave up 1 base and J gave up 5 bases, with 11 bases separating them. The CDR3 DNA reads as TGTGCCAGCAGCTTAGATGCCCTATCGGAGACCCAGTACTTC. This sequence encodes CASSLDALSETQYF.

This clonotype has at least ten counts. V is TRBV5-1 and J is TRBJ2-5, with TRBD2 matching over 7 bases. The junction had 3 bases not matched to a gene; V was cut back by 0 bases and J by 1 base. This CDR3 is built from 15 residues. Germline CDR1 reads SGHRS; CDR2 reads YFSETQ. This CDR3 reads CASSLARGVQETQYF. As DNA, the CDR3 is TGCGCCAGCAGCTTGGCCCGGGGGGTCCAAGAGACCCAGTACTTC.

This clonotype has a count of ten or more. V is TRBV4-2 and J is TRBJ2-1; 11 nucleotides align to TRBD2. Looked up from germline, CDR1 is LGHNA and CDR2 is YNFKEQ. J gave up 9 bases and V 1 base, and 8 bases lay outside the gene matches. The CDR3 length is 16 residues. The CDR3 DNA sequence: TGTGCCAGCAGCCAAGTGGCTAGCGGGGGGTTTACTGAGCAGTTCTTC. Protein product: CASSQVASGGFTEQFF.

This clonotype was detected ten times or more. V and J are TRBV7-2 and TRBJ2-5; TRBD1 aligns across 8 bases. The CDR3 loop spans 19 amino acids. CDR1 is SGHTA, CDR2 FQGNSA, per germline. V lost 1 base to trimming and J lost 5 bases; unmatched junction nucleotides: 18. The CDR3 sequence is CASSLEGQATGRRMETQYF. In DNA form, the CDR3 reads TGTGCCAGCAGCTTAGAGGGACAGGCGACAGGGAGGAGGATGGAGACCCAGTACTTC.

This clonotype was seen repeatedly, ten times or more. The chain has TRBV5-1 and TRBJ1-2; 7 bases are shared with TRBD1. V was clipped by 4 bases and J by 2 bases; unmatched bases: 11. CDR1 and CDR2 from the germline V gene are SGHRS and YFSETQ. The length of the CDR3 is 16 residues. The CDR3 DNA reads TGCGCCAGCAGCCAGAGCTACAGGGGAGGGAACTATGGCTACACCTTC. Protein sequence: CASSQSYRGGNYGYTF.

This clonotype was picked up many times. This chain connects TRBV19 to TRBJ2-7; D not certain. Germline V CDR1 and CDR2: LNHDA, SQIVND (reference sequence). The V end lost 1 base, the J end lost 4 bases, and 17 bases lay between the germline ends. This CDR3 is 16 amino acids long. CDR3 DNA sequence: TGTGCCAGTAGTATAGCCGACACGGAACCGACTTACGAGCAGTACTTC. Translated, it gives CASSIADTEPTYEQYF.

This clonotype was detected many times. The rearrangement joins TRBV20-1 to TRBJ2-7; 8 bases are shared with TRBD1. CDR1 DFQATT and CDR2 SNEGSKA come from the germline V gene (reference sequence). CDR3 length equals 13 residues. The DNA of the CDR3 is TGCAGGGTCCCGGGACAGGTGAGAGGGGAGCAGTACTTC. Its translation: CRVPGQVRGEQYF.

This clonotype was counted ten times or more. The chain combines TRBV5-8 with TRBJ2-1, with D unresolved. From germline, CDR1 is SGHTS and CDR2 YDEGEE. The germline V and J ends were trimmed by 2 bases and 8 bases, with 11 bases remaining between them. CDR3 length: 13 residues. The CDR3 DNA reads TGTGCCAGCAGCTTTAGGGAAGGCTATGAGCAGTTCTTC. Translation gives CASSFREGYEQFF.